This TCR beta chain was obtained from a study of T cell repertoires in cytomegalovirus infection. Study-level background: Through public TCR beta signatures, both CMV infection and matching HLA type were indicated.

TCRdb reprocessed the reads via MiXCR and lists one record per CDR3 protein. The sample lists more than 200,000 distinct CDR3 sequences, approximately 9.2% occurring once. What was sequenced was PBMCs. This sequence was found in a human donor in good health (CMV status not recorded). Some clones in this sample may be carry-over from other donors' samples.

CDR3 amino acids: CSASLPGGRGYEQYF. The CDR3 nucleotides are TGCAGTGCTAGTCTCCCCGGGGGCCGAGGCTACGAGCAGTACTTC. This sequence joins TRBV20-1 and TRBJ2-7; D tentatively fits TRBD1 or TRBD2 (6 bases each). The germline V and J ends were trimmed by 3 bases and 3 bases, with 18 bases remaining between them. The CDR3 runs to 15 residues. CDR1 DFQATT and CDR2 SNEGSKA come from the germline V gene (reference sequence).